This T cell receptor (beta chain) was recovered during a study of early T cells in non-severe SARS-CoV-2 infection. Whole-study findings and limits: VDJdb-based annotation leaned toward anti-spike CD8 responses and missed private and CD4 specificities.

The CDR3 loop spans 11 amino acids. The germline V gene encodes CDR1 SGHNT and CDR2 YYREEE (reference sequence). Between the trimmed V and J ends, which lost 3 bases and 2 bases, there was a span of 1 base. Via MiXCR, TCRdb re-called the 5' RACE reads, giving one row per CDR3 protein. The data show tens of thousands of distinct CDR3 sequences, about 4% seen once. This clonotype showed up many times. What it recognizes is unknown. The sample was whole blood. The clonotype was recovered from an adult who was a healthcare worker with PCR-confirmed SARS-CoV-2 infection or an uninfected control (not recorded which). This chain joins TRBV5-4 and TRBJ2-3; D gene unclear. CDR3 nucleotide sequence: TGTGCCAGCAGCTACACAGATACGCAGTATTTT. This sequence encodes CASSYTDTQYF.